This T cell receptor beta chain was documented in a study of T cell repertoires in cytomegalovirus infection. Overall study: Public TCR beta signatures were indicative of both CMV infection and a matching HLA type.

Notes on the study in general: The study identified carriers of CMV plus the relevant HLA from cumulative public TCR beta family frequency.

This clonotype was detected a few times. Its antigen is currently unknown. TCRdb re-derived calls from the reads in MiXCR, one entry per CDR3 protein. This sample has approximately 180,000 distinct CDR3 sequences, with about 21% found just once. V was pared by 5 bases and J by 5 bases, with 15 bases between. Germline assignment: CDR1 SNHLY and CDR2 FYNNEI. The CDR3 contains 14 residues. This TCR derives from a human donor in good health (CMV status not recorded). Some clones in this sample may be carry-over from other donors' samples. The sequenced material came from PBMCs. This chain uses TRBV2 with TRBJ1-2, with D possibly being TRBD1 (6 bases). CDR3 sequence: CASSKQGFGYGYTF. In nucleotides, the CDR3 is TGTGCCAGCAGTAAACAGGGATTCGGTTATGGCTACACCTTC. Combining the CDR3 with reference TRBV2 and TRBJ1-2 gives the whole variable domain EPEVTQTPSHQVTQMGQEVILRCVPISNHLYFYWYRQILGQKVEFLVSFYNNEISEKSEIFDDQFSVERPDGSNFTLKIRSTKLEDSAMYFCASSKQGFGYGYTFGSGTRLTVV.